What follows is one T cell receptor beta chain and its context. These data originate in a study of T cell responses to AZD1222 COVID-19 vaccine. This table comes from immunoSEQ multiplex PCR, and its TCRdb copy is limited to in-frame clones, with some not included. This table has 94,000 or so clones, roughly nine tenths appearing once. V gave up 0 bases and J gave up 6 bases; unmatched junction bases: 2. This CDR3 comprises 14 residues. The V gene's germline CDR1 is GTSNPN and CDR2 SVGIG (reference sequence). Sequences were derived from peripheral blood, sampled on day 0 of AZD1222 vaccination. This receptor was obtained from an adult in good health. The chain recombines TRBV30 with TRBJ1-5; 10 bases line up with TRBD1. The CDR3 protein is CAWSVGTGVQPQHF. DNA for the CDR3: TGTGCCTGGAGTGTCGGGACAGGGGTTCAGCCCCAGCATTTT.